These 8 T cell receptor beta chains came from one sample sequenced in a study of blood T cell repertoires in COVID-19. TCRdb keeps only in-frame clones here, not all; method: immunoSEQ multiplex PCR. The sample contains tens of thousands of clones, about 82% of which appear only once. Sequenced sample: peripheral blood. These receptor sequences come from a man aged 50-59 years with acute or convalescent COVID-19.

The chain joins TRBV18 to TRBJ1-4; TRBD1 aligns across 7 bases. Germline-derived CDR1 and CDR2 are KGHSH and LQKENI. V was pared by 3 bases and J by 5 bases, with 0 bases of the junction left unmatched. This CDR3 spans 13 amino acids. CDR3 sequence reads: CASSPGQNEKLFF. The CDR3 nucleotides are TGTGCCAGCTCACCGGGACAGAATGAAAAACTGTTTTTT.

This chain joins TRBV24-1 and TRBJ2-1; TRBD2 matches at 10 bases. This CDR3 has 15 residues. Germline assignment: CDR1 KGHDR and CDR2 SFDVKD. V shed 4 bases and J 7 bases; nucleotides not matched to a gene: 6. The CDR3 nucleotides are TGTGCCACCAGTGAGGCTAGCGGGGGTAATAATGAGCAGTTCTTC. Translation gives CATSEASGGNNEQFF.

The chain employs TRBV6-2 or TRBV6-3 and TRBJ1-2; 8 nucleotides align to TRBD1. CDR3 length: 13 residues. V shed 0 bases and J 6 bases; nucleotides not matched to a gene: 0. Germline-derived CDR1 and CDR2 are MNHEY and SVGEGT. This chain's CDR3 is CASSYSTGDGYTF. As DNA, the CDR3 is TGTGCCAGCAGTTACTCGACAGGGGATGGCTACACCTTC.

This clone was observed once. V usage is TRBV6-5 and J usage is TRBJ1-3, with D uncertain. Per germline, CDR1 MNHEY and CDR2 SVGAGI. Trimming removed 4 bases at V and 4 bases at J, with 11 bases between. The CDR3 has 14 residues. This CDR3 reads CASSWAKAGNTIYF. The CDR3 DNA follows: TGTGCCAGCAGTTGGGCCAAGGCCGGAAACACCATATATTTT.

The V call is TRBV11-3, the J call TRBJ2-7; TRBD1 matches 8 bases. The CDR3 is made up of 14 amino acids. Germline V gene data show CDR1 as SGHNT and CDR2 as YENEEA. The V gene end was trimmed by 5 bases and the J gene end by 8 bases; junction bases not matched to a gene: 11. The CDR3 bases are TGTGCCAGCAGCATGGACAGGGAAGTGGTCAAGCAGTACTTC. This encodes CASSMDREVVKQYF. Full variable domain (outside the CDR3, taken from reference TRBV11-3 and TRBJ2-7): EAGVVQSPRYKIIEKKQPVAFWCNPISGHNTLYWYLQNLGQGPELLIRYENEEAVDDSQLPKDRFSAERLKGVDSTLKIQPAELGDSAVYLCASSMDREVVKQYFGPGTRLTVT.

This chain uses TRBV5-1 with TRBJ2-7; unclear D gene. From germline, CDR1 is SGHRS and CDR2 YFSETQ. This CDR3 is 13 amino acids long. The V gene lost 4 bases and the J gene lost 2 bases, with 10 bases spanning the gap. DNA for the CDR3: TGCGCCAGCAGCACCGGTTTTGCCTACGAGCAGTACTTC. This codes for CASSTGFAYEQYF.

CDR3 bases: TGTGCCAGCATCGGAGGGGTAAACACCGGGGAGCTGTTTTTT. This encodes CASIGGVNTGELFF. The V gene is TRBV7-9, the J gene TRBJ2-2; maybe TRBD2 (6 bases). V was pared by 7 bases and J by 2 bases, with 11 bases between. Germline V gene lookup returns CDR1 SEHNR and CDR2 FQNEAQ (reference sequence). The CDR3 extends over 14 amino acids.

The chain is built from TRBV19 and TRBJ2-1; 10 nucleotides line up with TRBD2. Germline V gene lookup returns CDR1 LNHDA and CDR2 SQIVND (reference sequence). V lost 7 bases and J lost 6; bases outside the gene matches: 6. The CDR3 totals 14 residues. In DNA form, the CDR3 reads TGTGCCAGTACCGGACTAGCGGCAGTCAATGAGCAGTTCTTC. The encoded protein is CASTGLAAVNEQFF.